Below are 20 T cell receptor beta chains sequenced from a single sample in a study of CD8 T cells in ankylosing spondylitis (dated by TCRdb to about 2017). Library preparation used 5' RACE. Sequencer: Illumina HiSeq 2500. TCRdb handled the public reads itself, with Q25 trimming in fastp and clone calling in MiXCR, and kept productive beta chains. Every distinct CDR3 protein forms one entry, paired with its most common genes and DNA. The sample includes about 300,000 distinct CDR3 sequences, with roughly 11% observed a single time. Clones ranked in the top ten supply roughly 9.5% of the sample. The sample taken for sequencing was blood, either unsorted or a sorted T cell fraction (not recorded which). The receptors stem from a female donor with ankylosing spondylitis or in good health (not recorded which).

This clonotype was picked up many times. The chain carries TRBV6-1 and TRBJ1-1; no definite D call. The CDR3 runs to 15 residues. In germline, CDR1 is MNHNS, CDR2 SASEGT. The germline V and J ends were trimmed by 7 bases and 0 bases, with 15 bases remaining between them. CDR3 sequence reads: CASIGSAPMNTEAFF. DNA for the CDR3: TGTGCCAGCATAGGGTCGGCGCCGATGAACACTGAAGCTTTCTTT.

For the CDR3, the DNA is TGTGCCAGCAGTTTAGCCTCGAGAAGCACCGGGGAGCTGTTTTTT. It is translated as CASSLASRSTGELFF. The J gene is TRBJ2-2, the V gene TRBV27; D gene uncertain. Germline loops: CDR1 MNHEY, CDR2 SMNVEV (reference sequence). The CDR3 runs 15 residues. The V gene lost 2 bases and the J gene lost 4 bases, with 11 bases spanning the gap.

There are many counts of this clonotype. The rearrangement links TRBV28 to TRBJ1-2; 7 bases are shared with TRBD1. CDR1 is MDHEN and CDR2 is SYDVKM in the germline V gene. J lost 2 bases, V lost 6 bases, and 12 bases had no gene match. This CDR3 has 16 residues. CDR3 in DNA: TGTGCCAGCAGGCTTCCCGGGACAGTAGGAAACTATGGCTACACCTTC. It specifies CASRLPGTVGNYGYTF.

This clonotype was seen many times. This sequence joins TRBV12-3 or TRBV12-4 and TRBJ1-1; D possibly corresponds to TRBD1 (5 bases). CDR3 length: 14 amino acids. The germline V and J ends were trimmed by 5 bases and 3 bases, with 13 bases remaining between them. The CDR3 protein is CASSMIGGYTEAFF. CDR3 DNA: TGTGCCAGCAGTATGATTGGGGGTTACACTGAAGCTTTCTTT.

This clonotype showed up many times. This chain joins TRBV12-3 or TRBV12-4 and TRBJ1-2; TRBD1 is a possible D gene (6 bases). The CDR3 contains 11 residues. Trimming stripped 5 bases from V and 8 bases from J, with 9 bases between. In DNA, the CDR3 is TGTGCCAGCAGTCCTGGGACAGGCTACACCTTC. Translating gives CASSPGTGYTF.

This clonotype was observed many times. The chain carries TRBV5-1 and TRBJ2-1; 9 nucleotides agree with TRBD2. The CDR3 covers 16 residues. The V gene end was trimmed by 3 bases and the J gene end by 2 bases; junction bases not matched to a gene: 6. The germline V gene encodes CDR1 SGHRS and CDR2 YFSETQ. CDR3 region: CASSSLGGGAYNEQFF. In DNA, the CDR3 is TGCGCCAGCAGCTCTCTAGGCGGGGGGGCCTACAATGAGCAGTTCTTC.

V and J are TRBV24-1 and TRBJ2-7; 7 bases agree with TRBD1. Losses at the gene ends were 6 bases for V and 0 bases for J; bases not matched to a gene: 4. The CDR3 totals 14 residues. Germline CDR1 KGHDR, CDR2 SFDVKD. The CDR3 DNA reads as TGTGCCACCAGTATGGGACAGAGCTCCTACGAGCAGTACTTC. It codes for CATSMGQSSYEQYF.

Ten or more counts support this clonotype. CDR3 coding DNA: TGTGCCAGCAGTTTATCGGGCGGGACAGGGAGCGAGCAGTACTTC. Encoded protein: CASSLSGGTGSEQYF. This chain links TRBV12-3 or TRBV12-4 with TRBJ2-7; 9 bases match TRBD1. The CDR3 runs to 15 residues. The ends lost 2 bases at V and 6 bases at J; junction bases unmatched: 8.

This clonotype was seen many times. The chain combines TRBV7-6 with TRBJ2-3; D ambiguous. Germline CDR1 SGHVS, CDR2 FNYEAQ. This CDR3 contains 15 residues. V was trimmed by 1 base and J by 5 bases, leaving 13 bases between them. The CDR3 loop is CASSLVGVLQDTQYF. The CDR3 DNA is TGTGCCAGCAGCTTAGTAGGAGTGTTACAAGATACGCAGTATTTT.

The chain employs TRBV5-1 and TRBJ2-3; D unclear. The V gene's germline CDR1 is SGHRS and CDR2 YFSETQ. V was trimmed by 7 bases and J by 3 bases, leaving 21 bases between them. The CDR3 runs to 16 residues. CDR3 in amino acids: CASQMRFKASTDTQYF. CDR3 coding DNA: TGCGCCAGCCAGATGCGATTTAAGGCTTCAACAGATACGCAGTATTTT.

In this sample, this clonotype turned up many times. The V gene is TRBV6-1, the J gene TRBJ1-3; TRBD1 might be the D (5 bases). Between the trimmed V and J ends, which lost 6 bases and 1 base, there was a span of 13 bases. The CDR3 sequence is 15 residues long. Germline V gives CDR1 MNHNS, CDR2 SASEGT. CDR3 sequence reads: CASRAGTGSGNTIYF. The CDR3 DNA follows: TGTGCCAGCAGGGCAGGGACTGGGTCTGGAAACACCATATATTTT.

This clonotype showed up just once. A read error may explain this, as a much larger clone is one base away. The V gene is TRBV20-1, the J gene TRBJ1-2; TRBD1 might be the D (6 bases). In germline, CDR1 is DFQATT, CDR2 SNEGSKA (reference sequence). The CDR3 runs 12 residues. The CDR3 region is CSPRGTNYGYTF. CDR3 bases: TGCAGTCCTAGAGGGACAAACTATGGCTACACCTTC.

This clonotype was counted ten times or more. The genes are TRBV14 and TRBJ2-1; TRBD1 might be the D (6 bases). The germline CDR1 and CDR2 sequences are SGHDN and FVKESK. The CDR3 has 13 amino acids. V lost 0 bases and J 14 bases, leaving 14 bases between the germline ends. CDR3 region: CASSQDIRSGEFF. As DNA, the CDR3 is TGTGCCAGCAGCCAAGATATTCGCTCAGGGGAGTTCTTC.

This clonotype has just one count. The chain has TRBV5-8 and TRBJ1-5, with D maybe TRBD1 (5 bases). The germline V gene has CDR1 SGHTS and CDR2 YDEGEE. The CDR3 length is 17 residues. The ends were cut back, 1 base at V and 2 bases at J, with 16 bases in the middle. The CDR3 here is CASSLIRWGDGNQPQHF. The CDR3 nucleotides are TGTGCCAGCAGCTTGATCCGCTGGGGGGATGGCAATCAGCCCCAGCATTTT.

This sequence joins TRBV3-1 and TRBJ1-1; tentatively, D is TRBD1 (6 bases). CDR3 length equals 15 residues. V lost 1 base, J lost 0 bases, and 9 bases lay in between. CDR1 LGHDT and CDR2 YNNKEL come from the germline V gene (reference sequence). CDR3 DNA sequence: TGTGCCAGCAGCCAAGGTAGACAGGTGAACACTGAAGCTTTCTTT. Amino acid sequence: CASSQGRQVNTEAFF. The entire variable domain, with the rest obtained from reference TRBV3-1 and TRBJ1-1, is as follows: DTAVSQTPKYLVTQMGNDKSIKCEQNLGHDTMYWYKQDSKKFLKIMFSYNNKELIINETVPNRFSPKSPDKAHLNLHINSLELGDSAVYFCASSQGRQVNTEAFFGQGTRLTVV.

There are a few counts of this clonotype. This sequence joins TRBV7-8 and TRBJ2-3; D is uncertain. The V gene lost 5 bases and the J gene lost 5 bases, with 17 bases spanning the gap. The CDR3 totals 15 residues. Per germline, CDR1 SGHVS and CDR2 FQNEAQ. The CDR3 sequence: CASSVGATVGDTQYF. For the CDR3, the DNA is TGTGCCAGCAGCGTAGGTGCCACGGTGGGAGATACGCAGTATTTT. Filled out from reference TRBV7-8 and TRBJ2-3, the complete variable domain reads GAGVSQSPRYKVAKRGQDVALRCDPISGHVSLFWYQQALGQGPEFLTYFQNEAQLDKSGLPSDRFFAERPEGSVSTLKIQRTQQEDSAVYLCASSVGATVGDTQYFGPGTRLTVL.

This clonotype occurred many times. The chain carries TRBV7-2 and TRBJ2-3, with TRBD1 matching over 8 bases. With V trimmed by 3 bases and J by 2 bases, 4 bases remained unmatched. This CDR3 contains 15 residues. Per germline, CDR1 SGHTA and CDR2 FQGNSA. The CDR3 here is CASSLTGAATDTQYF. CDR3 coding DNA: TGTGCCAGCAGCTTGACAGGGGCGGCCACAGATACGCAGTATTTT.

This clonotype was observed many times. The gene calls are TRBV5-1 and TRBJ2-5; D ambiguous. There are 14 residues in the CDR3. V lost 0 bases, J lost 1 base, and 7 bases lay in between. Germline values: CDR1 SGHRS, CDR2 YFSETQ. CDR3 residues: CASSLAAVQETQYF. The CDR3, as DNA: TGCGCCAGCAGCTTGGCCGCAGTCCAAGAGACCCAGTACTTC.

This clonotype was counted a few times. The rearrangement links TRBV29-1 to TRBJ2-1; 12 bases fit TRBD2. This CDR3 is 16 amino acids long. With 6 bases clipped from V and 4 bases from J, the junction kept 10 bases outside the gene matches. Germline lookup yields CDR1 SQVTM and CDR2 ANQGSEA. This CDR3 is CSVGPGLAGKYNEQFF. For the CDR3, the DNA is TGCAGCGTGGGCCCGGGACTAGCGGGTAAATACAATGAGCAGTTCTTC.

This clonotype was counted ten times or more. V is TRBV27 and J is TRBJ2-1; the match to TRBD1 covers 7 bases. This CDR3 comprises 14 residues. The J segment lost 3 bases and the V segment lost 2 bases, leaving 1 base of the junction unmatched. Germline CDR1 MNHEY, CDR2 SMNVEV (reference sequence). This chain's CDR3 is CASSLRGHYNEQFF. The CDR3, as DNA: TGTGCCAGCAGTTTAAGGGGGCACTACAATGAGCAGTTCTTC.